These T cell receptor beta chains were read from a single sample in a study of cytomegalovirus exposure and HLA in healthy donors. The method was immunoSEQ multiplex PCR; TCRdb's version includes in-frame clones alone and lacks a portion of them. Of about 140,000 clones in the sample, 60% to 80% were seen once. The sample comprised PBMCs. The receptors were gathered from a man aged 40-49 years in good health and CMV-seronegative. Each CDR3 is given with its conserved first and last residue. The D gene is left open where the match is weak. The size entry is marked missing in some rows and otherwise reads once, few, many or a size class.

D	V	J	size	DNA	CDR3
TRBD1	TRBV4-3	TRBJ2-7	.	TGCGCCAGCAGCCAAGTAGGCGACAGGGCCTACGAGCAGTACTTC	CASSQVGDRAYEQYF
.	TRBV6-1	TRBJ2-3	few	TGTGCCAGCAGTCTCACAGATACGCAGTATTTT	CASSLTDTQYF
TRBD2	TRBV2	TRBJ2-3	.	TGTGCCAGCAGTGAAGCCTGGAATAGCGGGGGGGCCGCAGATACGCAGTATTTT	CASSEAWNSGGAADTQYF
TRBD1	TRBV9	TRBJ2-4	once	TGTGCCAGCAGCGTAGGGACAGGGCATCTAGCCAAAAACATTCAGTACTTC	CASSVGTGHLAKNIQYF
.	TRBV9	TRBJ1-2	.	TGTGCCAGCAGCCCCCCTTTAGCAGGCTACACCTTC	CASSPPLAGYTF
TRBD1	TRBV14	TRBJ1-1	.	TGTGCCAGCAGCTCTCAGGGGGCCCTGAACACTGAAGCTTTCTTT	CASSSQGALNTEAFF
.	TRBV5-8	TRBJ1-5	.	TGTGCCAGCAGCTTGGATTCGCAGGGGCGGTCTGGCAATCAGCCCCAGCATTTT	CASSLDSQGRSGNQPQHF
.	TRBV7-2	TRBJ1-2	.	TGTGCCAGCAGCTTAGTTACGGGAGGTAGCTATGGCTACACCTTC	CASSLVTGGSYGYTF
.	TRBV5-1	TRBJ1-2	.	TGCGCCAGCAGCTCCAGAGGATCCTCAGAGTATGGCTACACCTTC	CASSSRGSSEYGYTF
.	TRBV7-2	TRBJ2-5	few	TGTGCCAGCTTAAAAGGACTTTCCCTACAAGAGACCCAGTACTTC	CASLKGLSLQETQYF
.	TRBV9	TRBJ1-3	.	TGTGCCAGCAGCGCACTAAGGGGTGGAGGAAACACCATATATTTT	CASSALRGGGNTIYF
.	TRBV2	TRBJ2-2	few	TGTGCCAGCAGGACACGACAGAGCTACACCGGGGAGCTGTTTTTT	CASRTRQSYTGELFF
.	TRBV2	TRBJ1-1	.	TGTGCCAGCTGGTACCTGAGGTCTGAAGCTTTCTTT	CASWYLRSEAFF
.	TRBV5-1	TRBJ1-1	few	TGCGCCAGCAGCGTCTCAGGGGACACTGAAGCTTTCTTT	CASSVSGDTEAFF
.	TRBV5-6	TRBJ2-1	.	TGTGCCAGCAGCTTGACTAGTACTGAGCAGTTCTTC	CASSLTSTEQFF
.	TRBV6-5	TRBJ2-2	.	TGTGCCAGCAGTTACCGGGAAACCGGGGAGCTGTTTTTT	CASSYRETGELFF
TRBD2	TRBV2	TRBJ2-2	.	TGTGCCAGCAGTGAGTTGTCTAGCGGGAAGAACACCGGGGAGCTGTTTTTT	CASSELSSGKNTGELFF
.	TRBV5-4	TRBJ2-3	.	TGTGCCAGCAGCTCCGGCACAGTCGGAGATACGCAGTATTTT	CASSSGTVGDTQYF
TRBD2	TRBV6-5	TRBJ2-3	few	TGTGCCAGCGAAGTGACTAGCGGGAGCACAGATACGCAGTATTTT	CASEVTSGSTDTQYF
TRBD1	TRBV6-6	TRBJ1-5	.	TGTGCCAGCAGTTCCGGGACAGGGACTAATCAGCCCCAGCATTTT	CASSSGTGTNQPQHF
.	TRBV5-5	TRBJ1-2	few	TGTGCCAGCAGCTTGGACACCGCTAACTATGGCTACACCTTC	CASSLDTANYGYTF
.	TRBV2	TRBJ2-1	once	TGTGCCAGCACGGGGGAGGCCTACAATGAGCAGTTCTTC	CASTGEAYNEQFF
TRBD1	TRBV5-1	TRBJ2-3	.	TGCGCCAGCAGCTTGACGGGTCAGGGGGTGACAGATACGCAGTATTTT	CASSLTGQGVTDTQYF
TRBD1	TRBV28	TRBJ1-2	.	TGTGCCAGCATAACCGGGACAGGGTTTTTGTATGGCTACACCTTC	CASITGTGFLYGYTF
TRBD1	TRBV6-5	TRBJ2-7	few	TGTGCCAGCCGCATGACCGGGACAGGGGGAGGCGAGCAGTACTTC	CASRMTGTGGGEQYF
.	TRBV10-1	TRBJ2-1	.	TGCGCCAGCAGTGAGTTATCTAAATCTTACAATGAGCAGTTCTTC	CASSELSKSYNEQFF
TRBD1	TRBV28	TRBJ1-2	.	TGTGCCAGCAGTTTAGTTGGAACAGGGGGCTATGGCTACACCTTC	CASSLVGTGGYGYTF
.	TRBV28	TRBJ1-1	.	TGTGCCAGCAGGCCCCGCAGGGAAAGGGCTTTCTTT	CASRPRRERAFF
.	TRBV11-2	TRBJ2-7	.	TGTGCCAGCAGCTTACTGTTTGGGGGGGGCAGCAACGAGCAGTACTTC	CASSLLFGGGSNEQYF
TRBD1	TRBV7-3	TRBJ2-2	.	TGTGCCAGCAGCCTAGGACAGGGGGTAGCAGGGGGAAAGACCGGGGAGCTGTTTTTT	CASSLGQGVAGGKTGELFF
TRBD1	TRBV6-1	TRBJ1-2	.	TGTGCCAGCAGCGAGGACAGGGGGCGCGGCTACACCTTC	CASSEDRGRGYTF
.	TRBV6-6	TRBJ2-5	.	TGTGCCAGCAGTTACCGGGACACCTTGGAGACCCAGTACTTC	CASSYRDTLETQYF
TRBD1	TRBV12-5	TRBJ2-6	.	TGTGCTAGTGGGAAGGACAGGGGTTTGCAGTCTGGGGCCAACGTCCTGACTTTC	CASGKDRGLQSGANVLTF
TRBD1	TRBV10-1	TRBJ1-2	.	TGCGCCAGCAGTCGGGACAGGGTGGAGGGCTACACCTTC	CASSRDRVEGYTF
TRBD1	TRBV12-5	TRBJ2-7	.	TGTGCCAGTGGTTTGGCGGACAGGACTCTCTACGAGCAGTACTTC	CASGLADRTLYEQYF
TRBD1	TRBV11-2	TRBJ2-5	.	TGTGCCAGCAGCTTAATCACAGGGGCCAGGGGGGAGACCCAGTACTTC	CASSLITGARGETQYF
.	TRBV7-2	TRBJ2-7	.	TGTGCCAGCAGCTTACCCGGGAACACCTACGAGCAGTACTTC	CASSLPGNTYEQYF
.	TRBV19	TRBJ2-1	.	TGTGCCAGTAGTAGCCCGAATCATCAGGGCCAATATTACAATGAGCAGTTCTTC	CASSSPNHQGQYYNEQFF
.	TRBV20-1	TRBJ1-5	.	TGCAGTGCTAGACAAACCCAGGCCCAGCATTTT	CSARQTQAQHF
.	TRBV28	TRBJ2-6	.	TGTGCCAGCAGTTTATTATATGGGGCCAACGTCCTGACTTTC	CASSLLYGANVLTF
.	TRBV5-1	TRBJ1-2	few	TGCGCCAGCAGCTTGTCTGGTCCAGGGGATGGCTACACCTTC	CASSLSGPGDGYTF
.	TRBV2	TRBJ1-2	few	TGTGCCAGCAAGGGCAGGGTTACTAACTATGGCTACACCTTC	CASKGRVTNYGYTF